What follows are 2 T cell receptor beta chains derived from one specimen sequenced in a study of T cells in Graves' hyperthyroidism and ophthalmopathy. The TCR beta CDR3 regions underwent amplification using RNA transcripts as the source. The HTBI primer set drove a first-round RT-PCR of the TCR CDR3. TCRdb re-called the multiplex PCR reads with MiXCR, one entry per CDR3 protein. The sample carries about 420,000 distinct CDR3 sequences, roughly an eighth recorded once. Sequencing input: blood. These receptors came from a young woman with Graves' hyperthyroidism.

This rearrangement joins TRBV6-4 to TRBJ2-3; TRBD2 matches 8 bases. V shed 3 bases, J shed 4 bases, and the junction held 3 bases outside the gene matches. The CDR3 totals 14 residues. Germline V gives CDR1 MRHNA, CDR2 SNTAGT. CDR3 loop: CASSEAGGSDTQYF. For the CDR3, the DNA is TGTGCCAGCAGTGAGGCGGGAGGATCAGATACGCAGTATTTT.

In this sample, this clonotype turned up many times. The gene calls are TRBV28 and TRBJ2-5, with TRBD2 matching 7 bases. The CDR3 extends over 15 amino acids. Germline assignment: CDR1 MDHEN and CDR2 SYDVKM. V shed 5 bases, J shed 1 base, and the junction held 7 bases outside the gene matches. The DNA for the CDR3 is TGTGCCAGCAGTGGGGGGGGTAGCCTCCAAGAGACCCAGTACTTC. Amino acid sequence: CASSGGGSLQETQYF.